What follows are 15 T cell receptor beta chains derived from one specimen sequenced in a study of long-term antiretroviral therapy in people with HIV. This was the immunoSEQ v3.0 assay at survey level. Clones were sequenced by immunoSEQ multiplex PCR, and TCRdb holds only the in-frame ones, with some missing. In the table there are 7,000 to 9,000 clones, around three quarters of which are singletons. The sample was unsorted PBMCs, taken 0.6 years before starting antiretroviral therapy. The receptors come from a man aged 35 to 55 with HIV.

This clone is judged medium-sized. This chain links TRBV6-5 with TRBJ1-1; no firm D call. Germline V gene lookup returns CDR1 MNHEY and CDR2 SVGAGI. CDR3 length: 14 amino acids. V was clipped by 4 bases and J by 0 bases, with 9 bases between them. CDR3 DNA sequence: TGTGCCAGCAGTTCGGAAGTCCTGAACACTGAAGCTTTCTTT. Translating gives CASSSEVLNTEAFF.

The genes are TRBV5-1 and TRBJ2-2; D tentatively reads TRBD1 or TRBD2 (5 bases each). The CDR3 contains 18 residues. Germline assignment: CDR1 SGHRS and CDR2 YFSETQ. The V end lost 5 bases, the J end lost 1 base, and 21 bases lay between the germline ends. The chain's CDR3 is CASSWRQLADLNTGELFF. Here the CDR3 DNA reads TGCGCCAGCAGTTGGCGACAGCTAGCCGATCTGAACACCGGGGAGCTGTTTTTT. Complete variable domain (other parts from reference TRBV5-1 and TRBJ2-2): KAGVTQTPRYLIKTRGQQVTLSCSPISGHRSVSWYQQTPGQGLQFLFEYFSETQRNKGNFPGRFSGRQFSNSRSEMNVSTLELGDSALYLCASSWRQLADLNTGELFFGEGSRLTVL.

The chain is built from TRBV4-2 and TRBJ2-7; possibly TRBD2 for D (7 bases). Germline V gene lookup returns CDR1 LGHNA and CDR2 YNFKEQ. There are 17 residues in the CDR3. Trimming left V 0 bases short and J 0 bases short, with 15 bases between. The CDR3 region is CASSQERGGGSSYEQYF. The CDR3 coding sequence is TGTGCCAGCAGCCAAGAGCGGGGCGGGGGCAGCTCCTACGAGCAGTACTTC.

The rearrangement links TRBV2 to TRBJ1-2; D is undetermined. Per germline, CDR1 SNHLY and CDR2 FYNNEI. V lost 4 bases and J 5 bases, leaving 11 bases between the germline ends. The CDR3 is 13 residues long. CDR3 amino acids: CASSVKGGYGYTF. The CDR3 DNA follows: TGTGCCAGCAGTGTTAAGGGAGGGTATGGCTACACCTTC.

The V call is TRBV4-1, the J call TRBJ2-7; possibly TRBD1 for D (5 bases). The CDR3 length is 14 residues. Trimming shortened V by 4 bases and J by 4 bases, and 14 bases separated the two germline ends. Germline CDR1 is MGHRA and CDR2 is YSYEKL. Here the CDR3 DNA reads TGCGCCAGCAGCCCATCAGGGTCTGGGTACGAGCAGTACTTC. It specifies CASSPSGSGYEQYF.

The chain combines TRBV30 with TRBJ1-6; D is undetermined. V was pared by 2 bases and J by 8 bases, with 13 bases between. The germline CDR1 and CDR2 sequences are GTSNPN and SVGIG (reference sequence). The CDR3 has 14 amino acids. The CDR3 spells CAWSRTVADSPLHF. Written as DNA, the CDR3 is TGTGCCTGGAGTCGGACTGTCGCGGATTCACCCCTCCACTTT.

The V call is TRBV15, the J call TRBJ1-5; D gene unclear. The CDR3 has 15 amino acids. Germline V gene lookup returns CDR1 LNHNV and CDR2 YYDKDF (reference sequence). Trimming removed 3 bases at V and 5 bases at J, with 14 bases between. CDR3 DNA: TGTGCCACCAGCAGGGGCGGAAGCGGCGATCAGCCCCAGCATTTT. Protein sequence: CATSRGGSGDQPQHF.

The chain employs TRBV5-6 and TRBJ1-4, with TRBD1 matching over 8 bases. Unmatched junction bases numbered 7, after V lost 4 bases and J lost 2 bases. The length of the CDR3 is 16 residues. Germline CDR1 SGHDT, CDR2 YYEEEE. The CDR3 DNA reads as TGTGCCAGCAGCCCCGACAGGGGTTTCACTAATGAAAAACTGTTTTTT. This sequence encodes CASSPDRGFTNEKLFF.

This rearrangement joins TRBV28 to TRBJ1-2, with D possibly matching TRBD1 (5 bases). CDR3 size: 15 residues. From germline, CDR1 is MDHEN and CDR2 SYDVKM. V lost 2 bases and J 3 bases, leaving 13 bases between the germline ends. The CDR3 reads CASSLRGGGDYGYTF. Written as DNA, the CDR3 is TGTGCCAGCAGTTTAAGAGGAGGAGGGGACTATGGCTACACCTTC.

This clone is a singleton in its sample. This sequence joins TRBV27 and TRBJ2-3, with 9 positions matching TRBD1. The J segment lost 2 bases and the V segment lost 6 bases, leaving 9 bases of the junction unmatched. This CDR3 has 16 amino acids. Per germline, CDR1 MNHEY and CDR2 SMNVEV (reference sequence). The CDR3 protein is CASSPGQGLTTDTQYF. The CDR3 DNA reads TGTGCCAGCAGCCCCGGACAGGGGCTCACCACAGATACGCAGTATTTT.

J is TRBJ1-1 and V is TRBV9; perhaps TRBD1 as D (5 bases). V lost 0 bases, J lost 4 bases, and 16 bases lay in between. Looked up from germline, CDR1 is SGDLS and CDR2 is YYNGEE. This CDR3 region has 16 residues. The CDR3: CASSVGRGQGSTEAFF. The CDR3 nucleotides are TGTGCCAGCAGCGTAGGCCGGGGCCAAGGGAGCACTGAAGCTTTCTTT.

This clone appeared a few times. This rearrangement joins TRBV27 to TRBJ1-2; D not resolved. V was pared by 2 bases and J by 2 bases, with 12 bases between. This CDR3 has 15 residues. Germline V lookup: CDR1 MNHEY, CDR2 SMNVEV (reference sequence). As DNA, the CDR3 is TGTGCCAGCAGTTTAAGGCGACACCCCAACTATGGCTACACCTTC. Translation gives CASSLRRHPNYGYTF.

This chain's CDR3 is CARERDRGTDTQYF. CDR3 nucleotide sequence: TGTGCCAGGGAACGCGACAGGGGCACAGATACGCAGTATTTT. The chain recombines TRBV6-4 with TRBJ2-3; 7 nucleotides match TRBD1. J was trimmed by 1 base and V by 9 bases; bases with no gene match: 7. Germline V lookup: CDR1 MRHNA, CDR2 SNTAGT. The CDR3 sequence is 14 residues long.

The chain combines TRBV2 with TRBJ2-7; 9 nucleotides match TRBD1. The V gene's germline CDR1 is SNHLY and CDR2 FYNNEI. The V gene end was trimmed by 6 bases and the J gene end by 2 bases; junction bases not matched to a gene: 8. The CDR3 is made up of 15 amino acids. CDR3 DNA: TGTGCCAGCAGCCGACAGGGGGTAGCCACCTACGAGCAGTACTTC. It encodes CASSRQGVATYEQYF.

The CDR3 DNA follows: TGTGCCAGCAGCTCGAATATAGCAGGGAGATCGACTGAAGCTTTCTTT. Protein: CASSSNIAGRSTEAFF. The chain couples TRBV5-5 to TRBJ1-1; tentative D call: TRBD1 (5 bases). Germline V gene lookup returns CDR1 SGHKS and CDR2 YYEKEE (reference sequence). The CDR3 loop spans 16 amino acids. V lost 3 bases, J lost 5 bases, and 20 bases lay in between.